This T cell receptor beta chain was obtained from a study of OX40 agonist ivuxolimab in advanced cancers. Generated by immunoSEQ multiplex PCR, the TCRdb table keeps only in-frame clones and is missing some. The sample includes roughly 100,000 clones, around 90% of them seen just once. The V end lost 6 bases, the J end lost 0 bases, and 9 bases lay between the germline ends. The CDR3 has 15 residues. Germline CDR1 reads KGHSH; CDR2 reads LQKENI. This TCR came from an adult with an advanced solid tumor such as melanoma, head and neck, liver or kidney cancer. The chain uses TRBV18 and TRBJ2-6; perhaps D is TRBD1 or TRBD2 (6 bases each). The material sequenced was CD4+ or CD8+ T cells sorted from blood, taken in a trial of the OX40 agonist ivuxolimab. Here the CDR3 DNA reads TGTGCCAGCTCGGAGGGGGTCTCTGGGGCCAACGTCCTGACTTTC. It specifies CASSEGVSGANVLTF.